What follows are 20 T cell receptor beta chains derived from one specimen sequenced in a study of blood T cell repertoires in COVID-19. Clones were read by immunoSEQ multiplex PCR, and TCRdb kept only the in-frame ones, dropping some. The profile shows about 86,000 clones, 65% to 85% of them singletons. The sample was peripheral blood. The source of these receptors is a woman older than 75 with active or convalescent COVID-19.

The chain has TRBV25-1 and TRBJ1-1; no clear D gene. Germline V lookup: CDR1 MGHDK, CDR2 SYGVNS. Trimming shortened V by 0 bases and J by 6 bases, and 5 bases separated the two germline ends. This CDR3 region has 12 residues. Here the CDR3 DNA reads TGTGCCAGCAGTGAATACGGGGCTGAAGCTTTCTTT. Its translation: CASSEYGAEAFF.

CDR3 in amino acids: CASSRNTGGGTEAFF. The CDR3 bases are TGTGCCAGCAGCCGAAATACAGGGGGGGGGACTGAAGCTTTCTTT. The chain carries TRBV7-8 and TRBJ1-1, with 8 positions matching TRBD1. Per the germline V gene, CDR1 is SGHVS and CDR2 is FQNEAQ. The CDR3 covers 15 residues. Trimming cost V 5 bases and J 5 bases; bases outside gene matches: 10.

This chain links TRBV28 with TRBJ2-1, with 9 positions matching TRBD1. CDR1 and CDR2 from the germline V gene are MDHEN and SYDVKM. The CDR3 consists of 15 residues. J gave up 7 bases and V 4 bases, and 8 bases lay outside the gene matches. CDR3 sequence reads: CASSSRGTGLNEQFF. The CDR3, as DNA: TGTGCCAGCAGTTCACGAGGGACAGGGCTTAATGAGCAGTTCTTC.

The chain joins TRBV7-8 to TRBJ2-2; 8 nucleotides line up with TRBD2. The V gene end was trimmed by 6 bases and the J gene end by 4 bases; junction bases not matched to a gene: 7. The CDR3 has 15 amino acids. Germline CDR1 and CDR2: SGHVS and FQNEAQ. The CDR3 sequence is CASRQLAGPTGELFF. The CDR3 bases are TGTGCCAGCAGACAATTAGCGGGACCCACCGGGGAGCTGTTTTTT.

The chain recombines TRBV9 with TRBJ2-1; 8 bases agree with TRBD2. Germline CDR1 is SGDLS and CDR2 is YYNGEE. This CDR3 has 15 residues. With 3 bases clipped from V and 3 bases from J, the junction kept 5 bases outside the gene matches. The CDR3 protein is CASSEGTRLYNEQFF. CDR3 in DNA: TGTGCCAGCAGCGAAGGGACTAGACTCTACAATGAGCAGTTCTTC.

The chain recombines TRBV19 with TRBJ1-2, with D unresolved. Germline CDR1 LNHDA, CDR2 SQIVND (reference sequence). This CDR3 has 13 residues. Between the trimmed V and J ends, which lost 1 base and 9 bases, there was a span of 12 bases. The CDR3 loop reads CASSIARGGRYTF. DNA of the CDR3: TGTGCCAGTAGTATAGCTCGCGGCGGGCGCTACACCTTC.

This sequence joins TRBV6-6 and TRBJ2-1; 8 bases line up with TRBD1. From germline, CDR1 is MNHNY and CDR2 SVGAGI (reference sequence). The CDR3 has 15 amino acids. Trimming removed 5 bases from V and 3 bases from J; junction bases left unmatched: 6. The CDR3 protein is CASSTMDRDYNEQFF. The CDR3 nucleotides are TGTGCCAGCAGTACGATGGACAGGGACTACAATGAGCAGTTCTTC.

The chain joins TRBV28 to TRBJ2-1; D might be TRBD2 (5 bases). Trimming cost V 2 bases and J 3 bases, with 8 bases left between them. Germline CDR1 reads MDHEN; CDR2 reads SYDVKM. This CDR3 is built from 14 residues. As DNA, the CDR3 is TGTGCCAGCAGTTTACCGGACTTCTACAATGAGCAGTTCTTC. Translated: CASSLPDFYNEQFF.

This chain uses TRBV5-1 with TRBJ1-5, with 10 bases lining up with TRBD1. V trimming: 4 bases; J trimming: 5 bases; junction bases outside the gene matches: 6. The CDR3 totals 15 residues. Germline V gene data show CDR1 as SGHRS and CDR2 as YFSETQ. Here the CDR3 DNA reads TGCGCCAGCAGCCCGGGACAGGGGCCGTATCAGCCCCAGCATTTT. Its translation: CASSPGQGPYQPQHF.

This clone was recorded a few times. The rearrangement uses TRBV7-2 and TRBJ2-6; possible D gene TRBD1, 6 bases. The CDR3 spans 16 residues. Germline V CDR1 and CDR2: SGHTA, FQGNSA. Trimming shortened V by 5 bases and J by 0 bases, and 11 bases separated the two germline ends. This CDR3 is CASSATGSSGANVLTF. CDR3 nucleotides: TGTGCCAGCAGCGCGACAGGAAGCTCTGGGGCCAACGTCCTGACTTTC.

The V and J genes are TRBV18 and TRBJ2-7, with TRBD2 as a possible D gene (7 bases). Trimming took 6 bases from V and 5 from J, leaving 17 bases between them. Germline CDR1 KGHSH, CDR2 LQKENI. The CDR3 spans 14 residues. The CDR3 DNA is TGTGCCAGCTCCACGGCAAGGGGGGGCAACGAGCAGTACTTC. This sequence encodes CASSTARGGNEQYF.

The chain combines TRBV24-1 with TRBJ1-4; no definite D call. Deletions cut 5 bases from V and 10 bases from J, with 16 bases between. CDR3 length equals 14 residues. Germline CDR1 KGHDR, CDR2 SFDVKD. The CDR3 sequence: CATSGTDVGGKLFF. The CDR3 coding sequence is TGTGCCACCAGTGGAACCGACGTGGGAGGAAAACTGTTTTTT.

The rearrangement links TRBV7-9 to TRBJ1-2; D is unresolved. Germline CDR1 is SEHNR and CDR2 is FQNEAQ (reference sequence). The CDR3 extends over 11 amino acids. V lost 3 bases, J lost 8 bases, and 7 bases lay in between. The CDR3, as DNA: TGTGCCAGCAGCTTCGACTCCGGCTACACCTTC. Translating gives CASSFDSGYTF. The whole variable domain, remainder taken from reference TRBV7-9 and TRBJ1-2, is DTGVSQNPRHKITKRGQNVTFRCDPISEHNRLYWYRQTLGQGPEFLTYFQNEAQLEKSRLLSDRFSAERPKGSFSTLEIQRTEQGDSAMYLCASSFDSGYTFGSGTRLTVV.

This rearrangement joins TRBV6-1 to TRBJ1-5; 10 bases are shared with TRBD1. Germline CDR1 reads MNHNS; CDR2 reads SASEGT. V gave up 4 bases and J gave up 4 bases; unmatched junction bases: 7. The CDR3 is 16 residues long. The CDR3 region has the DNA TGTGCCAGCAGTGGCGACAGGGGGCGTGTAAATCAGCCCCAGCATTTT. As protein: CASSGDRGRVNQPQHF.

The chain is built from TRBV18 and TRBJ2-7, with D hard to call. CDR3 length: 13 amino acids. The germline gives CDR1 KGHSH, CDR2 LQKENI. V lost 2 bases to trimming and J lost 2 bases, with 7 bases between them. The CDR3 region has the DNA TGTGCCAGCTCACCAGGCAGGACCTACGAGCAGTACTTC. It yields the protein CASSPGRTYEQYF.

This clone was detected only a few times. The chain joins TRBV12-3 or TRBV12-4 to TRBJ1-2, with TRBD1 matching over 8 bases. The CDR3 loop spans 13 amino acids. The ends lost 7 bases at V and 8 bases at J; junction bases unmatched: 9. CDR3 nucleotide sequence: TGTGCCAGCAATACAGGGGGGTTCCGGGGCTACACCTTC. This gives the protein CASNTGGFRGYTF.

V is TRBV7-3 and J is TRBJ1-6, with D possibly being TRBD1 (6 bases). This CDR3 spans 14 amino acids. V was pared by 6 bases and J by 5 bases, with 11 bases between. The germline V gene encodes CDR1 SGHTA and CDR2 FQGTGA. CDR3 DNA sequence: TGTGCCAGCAGTCTGGGGGCAGATAATTCACCCCTCCACTTT. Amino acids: CASSLGADNSPLHF.

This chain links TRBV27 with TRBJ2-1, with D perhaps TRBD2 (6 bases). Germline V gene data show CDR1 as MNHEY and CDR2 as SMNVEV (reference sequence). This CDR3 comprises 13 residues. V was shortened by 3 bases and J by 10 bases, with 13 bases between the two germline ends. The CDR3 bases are TGTGCCAGCAGTTTCCTTAGGGAGGAGGAGCAGTTCTTC. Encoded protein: CASSFLREEEQFF.

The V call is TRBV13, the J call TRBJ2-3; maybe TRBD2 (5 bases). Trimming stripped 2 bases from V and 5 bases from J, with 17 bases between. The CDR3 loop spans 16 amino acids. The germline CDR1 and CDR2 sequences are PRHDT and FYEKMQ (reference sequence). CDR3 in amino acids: CASSLWRSVRGDTQYF. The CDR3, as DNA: TGTGCCAGCAGCTTATGGCGTAGCGTGCGCGGAGATACGCAGTATTTT.

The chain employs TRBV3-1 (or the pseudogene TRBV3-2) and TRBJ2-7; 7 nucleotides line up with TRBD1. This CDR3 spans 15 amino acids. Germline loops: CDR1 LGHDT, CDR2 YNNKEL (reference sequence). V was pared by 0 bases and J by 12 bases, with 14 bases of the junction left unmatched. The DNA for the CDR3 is TGTGCCAGCAGCCAAGACAGGGGGTCTGCTGGGCGTATGTACTTC. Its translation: CASSQDRGSAGRMYF.